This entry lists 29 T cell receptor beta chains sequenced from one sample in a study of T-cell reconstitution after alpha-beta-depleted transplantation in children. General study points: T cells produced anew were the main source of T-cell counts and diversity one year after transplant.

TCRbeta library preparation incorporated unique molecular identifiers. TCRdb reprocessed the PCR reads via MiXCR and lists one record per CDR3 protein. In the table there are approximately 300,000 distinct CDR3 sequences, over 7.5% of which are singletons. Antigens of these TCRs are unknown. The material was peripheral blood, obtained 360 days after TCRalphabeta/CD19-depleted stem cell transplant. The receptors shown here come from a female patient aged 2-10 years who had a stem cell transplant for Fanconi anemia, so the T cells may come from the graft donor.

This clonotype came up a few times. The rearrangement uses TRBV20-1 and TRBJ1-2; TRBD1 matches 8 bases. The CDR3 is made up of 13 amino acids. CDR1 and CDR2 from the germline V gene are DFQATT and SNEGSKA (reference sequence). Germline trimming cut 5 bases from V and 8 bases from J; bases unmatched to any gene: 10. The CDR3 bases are TGCAGTGCTGGGCCCAGGGGGCTGAGGGGCTACACCTTC. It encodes CSAGPRGLRGYTF.

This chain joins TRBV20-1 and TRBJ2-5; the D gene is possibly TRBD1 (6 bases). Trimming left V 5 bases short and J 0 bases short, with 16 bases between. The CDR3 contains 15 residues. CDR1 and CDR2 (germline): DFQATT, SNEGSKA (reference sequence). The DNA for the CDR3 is TGCAGTGCTGATCCCACACAGGGCGACCAAGAGACCCAGTACTTC. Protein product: CSADPTQGDQETQYF.

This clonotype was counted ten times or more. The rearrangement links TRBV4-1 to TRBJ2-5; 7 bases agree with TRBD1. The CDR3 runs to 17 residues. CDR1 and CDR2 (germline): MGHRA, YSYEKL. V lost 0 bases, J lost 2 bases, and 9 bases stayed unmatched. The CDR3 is CASSQDILGTEQETQYF. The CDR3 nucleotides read TGCGCCAGCAGCCAAGATATACTCGGGACAGAACAAGAGACCCAGTACTTC.

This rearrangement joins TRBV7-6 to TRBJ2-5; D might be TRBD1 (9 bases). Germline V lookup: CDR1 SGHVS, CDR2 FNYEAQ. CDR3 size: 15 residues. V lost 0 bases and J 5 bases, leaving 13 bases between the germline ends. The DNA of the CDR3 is TGTGCCAGCAGCTTAGCTAGCGGGACAGGGGAGACCCAGTACTTC. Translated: CASSLASGTGETQYF.

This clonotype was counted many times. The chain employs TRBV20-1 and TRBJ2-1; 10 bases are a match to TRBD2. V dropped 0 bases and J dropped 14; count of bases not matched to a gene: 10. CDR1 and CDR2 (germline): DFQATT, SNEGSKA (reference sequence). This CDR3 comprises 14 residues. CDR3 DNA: TGCAGTGCTAGAGAACCCCACAGCGGGGGGGCCAAGTTCTTC. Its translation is CSAREPHSGGAKFF.

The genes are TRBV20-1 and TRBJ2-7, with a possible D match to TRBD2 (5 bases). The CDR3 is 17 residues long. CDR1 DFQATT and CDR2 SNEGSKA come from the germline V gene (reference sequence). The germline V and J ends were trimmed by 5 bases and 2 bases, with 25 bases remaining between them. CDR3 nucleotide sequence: TGCAGTGCTCAAAGATCCACGGCGGGTAGAGGGACCTACGAGCAGTACTTC. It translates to CSAQRSTAGRGTYEQYF.

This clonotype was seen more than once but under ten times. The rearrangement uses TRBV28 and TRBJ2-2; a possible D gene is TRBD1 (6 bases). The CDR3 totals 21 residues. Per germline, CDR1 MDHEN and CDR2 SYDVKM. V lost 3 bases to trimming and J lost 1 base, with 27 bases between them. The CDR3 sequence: CASSFEVVFERDKENTGELFF. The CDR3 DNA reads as TGTGCCAGCAGTTTTGAAGTCGTTTTCGAGAGGGACAAAGAGAACACCGGGGAGCTGTTTTTT.

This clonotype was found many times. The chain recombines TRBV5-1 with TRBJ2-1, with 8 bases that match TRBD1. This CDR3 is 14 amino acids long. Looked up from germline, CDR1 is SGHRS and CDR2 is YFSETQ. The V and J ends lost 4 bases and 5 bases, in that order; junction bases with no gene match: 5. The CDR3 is CASSPGQVHNEQFF. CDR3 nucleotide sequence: TGCGCCAGCAGCCCGGGACAGGTGCACAATGAGCAGTTCTTC.

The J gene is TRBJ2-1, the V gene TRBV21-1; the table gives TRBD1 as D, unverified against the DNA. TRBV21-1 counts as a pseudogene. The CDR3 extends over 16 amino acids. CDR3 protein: CASSKVPGRSYNEQFF. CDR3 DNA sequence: TGTGCCAGCAGCAAAGTCCCGGGGAGGTCCTACAATGAGCAGTTCTTC.

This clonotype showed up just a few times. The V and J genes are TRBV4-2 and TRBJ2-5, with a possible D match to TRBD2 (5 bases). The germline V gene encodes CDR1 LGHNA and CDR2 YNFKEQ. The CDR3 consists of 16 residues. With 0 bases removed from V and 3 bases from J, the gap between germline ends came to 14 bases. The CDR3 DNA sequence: TGTGCCAGCAGCCAAGAGCGGGTTAACTTAGAAGAGACCCAGTACTTC. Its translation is CASSQERVNLEETQYF.

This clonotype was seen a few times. CDR3 DNA: TGTGCCAGCAGTTCGGCCACAGTGCCCTATGGCTACACCTTC. This sequence encodes CASSSATVPYGYTF. This chain connects TRBV27 to TRBJ1-2; D is unclear. V was cut by 4 bases and J by 4 bases, with 13 bases left in between. Germline V gene sequence: CDR1 MNHEY, CDR2 SMNVEV (reference sequence). This CDR3 comprises 14 residues.

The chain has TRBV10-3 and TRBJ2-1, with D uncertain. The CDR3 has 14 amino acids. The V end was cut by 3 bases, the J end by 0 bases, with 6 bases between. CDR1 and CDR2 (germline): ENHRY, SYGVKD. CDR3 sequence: CAISEEASYNEQFF. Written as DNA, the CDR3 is TGTGCCATCAGTGAAGAAGCCTCCTACAATGAGCAGTTCTTC.

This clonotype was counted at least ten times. The CDR3 region is CASSLLRLNEQFF. The CDR3 coding sequence is TGTGCCAGCAGTTTATTAAGGCTTAATGAGCAGTTCTTC. The rearrangement links TRBV27 to TRBJ2-1, with unresolved D. V was trimmed by 1 base and J by 7 bases, leaving 8 bases between them. Germline CDR1 is MNHEY and CDR2 is SMNVEV (reference sequence). The CDR3 is 13 amino acids.

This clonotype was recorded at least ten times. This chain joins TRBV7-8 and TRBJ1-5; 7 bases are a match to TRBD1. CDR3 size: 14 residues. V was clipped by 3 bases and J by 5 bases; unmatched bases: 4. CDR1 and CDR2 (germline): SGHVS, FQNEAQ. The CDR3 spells CASSLTGPDQPQHF. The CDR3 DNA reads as TGTGCCAGCAGCTTGACAGGGCCGGATCAGCCCCAGCATTTT.

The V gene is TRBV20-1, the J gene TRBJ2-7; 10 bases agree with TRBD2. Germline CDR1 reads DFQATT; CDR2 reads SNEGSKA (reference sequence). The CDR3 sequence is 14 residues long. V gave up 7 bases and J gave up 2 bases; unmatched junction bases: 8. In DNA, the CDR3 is TGCAGTGTTTTCCCCACTAGCGGGACCTACGAGCAGTACTTC. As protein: CSVFPTSGTYEQYF.

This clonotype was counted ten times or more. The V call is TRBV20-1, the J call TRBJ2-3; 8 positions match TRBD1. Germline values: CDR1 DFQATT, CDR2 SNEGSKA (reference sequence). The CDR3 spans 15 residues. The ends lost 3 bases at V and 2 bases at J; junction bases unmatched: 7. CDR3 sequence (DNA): TGCAGTGCTAGGGACAGGGTGTGGGTCACAGATACGCAGTATTTT. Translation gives CSARDRVWVTDTQYF.

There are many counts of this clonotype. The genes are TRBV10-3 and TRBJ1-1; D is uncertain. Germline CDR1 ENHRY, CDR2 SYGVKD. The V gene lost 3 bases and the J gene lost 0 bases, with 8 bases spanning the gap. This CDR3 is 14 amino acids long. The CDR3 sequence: CAISEIRMNTEAFF. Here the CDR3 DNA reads TGTGCCATCAGTGAAATACGGATGAACACTGAAGCTTTCTTT.

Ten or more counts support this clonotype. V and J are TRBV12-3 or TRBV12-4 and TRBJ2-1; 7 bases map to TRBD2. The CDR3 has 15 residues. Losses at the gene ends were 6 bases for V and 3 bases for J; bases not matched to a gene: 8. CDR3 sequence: CASSLLAGNYNEQFF. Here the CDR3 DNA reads TGTGCCAGCAGCCTATTAGCGGGCAACTACAATGAGCAGTTCTTC.

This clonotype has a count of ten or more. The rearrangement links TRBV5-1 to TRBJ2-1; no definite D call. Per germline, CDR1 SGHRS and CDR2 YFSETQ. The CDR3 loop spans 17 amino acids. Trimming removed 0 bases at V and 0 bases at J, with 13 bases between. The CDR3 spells CASSLGTAWHSYNEQFF. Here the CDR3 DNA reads TGCGCCAGCAGCTTGGGTACCGCGTGGCACTCCTACAATGAGCAGTTCTTC.

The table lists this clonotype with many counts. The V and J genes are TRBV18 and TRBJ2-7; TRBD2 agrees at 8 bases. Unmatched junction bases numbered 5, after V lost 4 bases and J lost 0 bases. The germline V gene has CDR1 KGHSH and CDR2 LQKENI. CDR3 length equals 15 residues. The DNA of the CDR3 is TGTGCCAGCTCACTACAAAGCGGGAGCTCCTACGAGCAGTACTTC. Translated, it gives CASSLQSGSSYEQYF. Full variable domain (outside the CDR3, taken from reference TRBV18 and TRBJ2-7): NAGVMQNPRHLVRRRGQEARLRCSPMKGHSHVYWYRQLPEEGLKFMVYLQKENIIDESGMPKERFSAEFPKEGPSILRIQQVVRGDSAAYFCASSLQSGSSYEQYFGPGTRLTVT.

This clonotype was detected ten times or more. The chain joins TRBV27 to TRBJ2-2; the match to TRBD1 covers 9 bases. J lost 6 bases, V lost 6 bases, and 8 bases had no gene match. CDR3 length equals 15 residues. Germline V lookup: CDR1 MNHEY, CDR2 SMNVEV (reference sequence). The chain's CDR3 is CASSTGQGGAGELFF. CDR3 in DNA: TGTGCCAGCAGCACGGGACAGGGCGGAGCCGGGGAGCTGTTTTTT.

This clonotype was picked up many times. The CDR3 reads CASRFSGANVLTF. DNA of the CDR3: TGTGCCAGCAGGTTCTCTGGGGCCAACGTCCTGACTTTC. The chain joins TRBV27 to TRBJ2-6; no clear D gene. Germline CDR1 is MNHEY and CDR2 is SMNVEV (reference sequence). The CDR3 totals 13 residues. The ends were cut back, 6 bases at V and 0 bases at J, with 3 bases in the middle.

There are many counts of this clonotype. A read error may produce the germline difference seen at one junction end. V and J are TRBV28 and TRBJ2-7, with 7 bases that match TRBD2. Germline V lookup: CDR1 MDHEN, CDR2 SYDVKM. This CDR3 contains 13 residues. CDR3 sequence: CVSSFYLAGEQYF. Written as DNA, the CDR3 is TGTGTCAGCAGTTTCTACTTAGCGGGCGAGCAGTACTTC.

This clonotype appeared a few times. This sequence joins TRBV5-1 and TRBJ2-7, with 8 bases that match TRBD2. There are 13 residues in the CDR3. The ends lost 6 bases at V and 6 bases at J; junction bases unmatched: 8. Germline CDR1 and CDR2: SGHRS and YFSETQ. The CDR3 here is CASNAGRAGEQYF. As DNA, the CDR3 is TGCGCCAGCAATGCCGGGAGGGCCGGCGAGCAGTACTTC.

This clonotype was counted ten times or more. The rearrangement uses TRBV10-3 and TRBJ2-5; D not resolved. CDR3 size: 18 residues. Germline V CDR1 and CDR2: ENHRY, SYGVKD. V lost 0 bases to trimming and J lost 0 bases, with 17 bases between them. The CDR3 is CAISESLGMGSYQETQYF. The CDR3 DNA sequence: TGTGCCATCAGTGAGTCTTTAGGGATGGGATCGTACCAAGAGACCCAGTACTTC.

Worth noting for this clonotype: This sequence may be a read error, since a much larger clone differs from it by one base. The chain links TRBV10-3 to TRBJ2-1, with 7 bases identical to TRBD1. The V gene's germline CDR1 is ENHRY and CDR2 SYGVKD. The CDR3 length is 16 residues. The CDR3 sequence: CASSESWTGNYNEQFF. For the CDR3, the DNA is TGTGCCAGCAGTGAGTCCTGGACAGGCAACTACAATGAGCAGTTCTTC.

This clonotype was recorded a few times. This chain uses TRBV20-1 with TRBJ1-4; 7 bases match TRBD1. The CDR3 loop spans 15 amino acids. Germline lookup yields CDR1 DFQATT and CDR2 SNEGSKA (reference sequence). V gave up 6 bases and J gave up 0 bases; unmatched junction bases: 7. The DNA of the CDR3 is TGCAGTGCAAGACAGGGTCCCGCAACTAATGAAAAACTGTTTTTT. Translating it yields CSARQGPATNEKLFF.

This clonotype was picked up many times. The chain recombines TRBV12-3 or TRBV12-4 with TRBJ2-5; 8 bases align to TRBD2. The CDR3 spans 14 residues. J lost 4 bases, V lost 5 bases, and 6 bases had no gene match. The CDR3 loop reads CASSPGLGGETQYF. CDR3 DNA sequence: TGTGCCAGCAGTCCGGGACTAGGTGGAGAGACCCAGTACTTC.

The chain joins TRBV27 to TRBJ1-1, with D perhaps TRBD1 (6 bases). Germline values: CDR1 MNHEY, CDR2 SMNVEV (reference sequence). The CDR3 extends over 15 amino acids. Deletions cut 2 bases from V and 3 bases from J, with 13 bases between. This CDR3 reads CASSLGRGGYTEAFF. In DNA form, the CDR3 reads TGTGCCAGCAGTTTAGGGAGGGGGGGGTACACTGAAGCTTTCTTT.